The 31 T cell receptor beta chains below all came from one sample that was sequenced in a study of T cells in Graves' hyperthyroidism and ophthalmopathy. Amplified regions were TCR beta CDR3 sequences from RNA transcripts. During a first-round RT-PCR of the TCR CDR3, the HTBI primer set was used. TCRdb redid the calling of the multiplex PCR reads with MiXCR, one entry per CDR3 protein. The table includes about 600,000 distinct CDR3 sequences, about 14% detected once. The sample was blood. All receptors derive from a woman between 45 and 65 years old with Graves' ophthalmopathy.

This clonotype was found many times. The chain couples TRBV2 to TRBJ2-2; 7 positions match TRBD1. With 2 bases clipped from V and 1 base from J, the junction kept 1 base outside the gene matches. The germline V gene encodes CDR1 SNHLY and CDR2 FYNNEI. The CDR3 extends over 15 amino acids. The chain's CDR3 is CASSEQGVNTGELFF. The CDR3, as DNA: TGTGCCAGCAGTGAACAGGGGGTGAACACCGGGGAGCTGTTTTTT.

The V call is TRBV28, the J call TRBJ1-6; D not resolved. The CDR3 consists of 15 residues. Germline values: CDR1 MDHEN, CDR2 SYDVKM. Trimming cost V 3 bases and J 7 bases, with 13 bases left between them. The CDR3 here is CASSFPSGPNSPLHF. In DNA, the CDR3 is TGTGCCAGCAGTTTCCCATCCGGACCCAATTCACCCCTCCACTTT. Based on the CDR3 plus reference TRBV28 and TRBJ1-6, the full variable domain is DVKVTQSSRYLVKRTGEKVFLECVQDMDHENMFWYRQDPGLGLRLIYFSYDVKMKEKGDIPEGYSVSREKKERFSLILESASTNQTSMYLCASSFPSGPNSPLHFGNGTRLTVT.

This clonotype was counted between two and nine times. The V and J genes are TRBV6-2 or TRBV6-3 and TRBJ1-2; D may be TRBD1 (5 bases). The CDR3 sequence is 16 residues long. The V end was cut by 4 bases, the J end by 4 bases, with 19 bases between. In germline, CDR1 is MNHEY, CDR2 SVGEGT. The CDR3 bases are TGTGCCAGCAGTTTGTGGGGGAAGGGCCTACGCTATGGCTACACCTTC. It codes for CASSLWGKGLRYGYTF.

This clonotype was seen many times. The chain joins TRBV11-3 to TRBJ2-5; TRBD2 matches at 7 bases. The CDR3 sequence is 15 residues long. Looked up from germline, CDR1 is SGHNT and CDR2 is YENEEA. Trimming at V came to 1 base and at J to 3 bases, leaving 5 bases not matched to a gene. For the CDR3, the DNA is TGTGCCAGCAGCTTAGGGCACCTAGCGGAAGAGACCCAGTACTTC. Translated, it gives CASSLGHLAEETQYF.

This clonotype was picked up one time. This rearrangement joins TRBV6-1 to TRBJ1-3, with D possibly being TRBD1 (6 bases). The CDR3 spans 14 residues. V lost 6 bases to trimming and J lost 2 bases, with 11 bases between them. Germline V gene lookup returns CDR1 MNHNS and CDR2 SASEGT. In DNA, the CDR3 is TGTGCCAGCAGAACGACAGGTGCTGGAAACACCATATATTTT. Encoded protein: CASRTTGAGNTIYF.

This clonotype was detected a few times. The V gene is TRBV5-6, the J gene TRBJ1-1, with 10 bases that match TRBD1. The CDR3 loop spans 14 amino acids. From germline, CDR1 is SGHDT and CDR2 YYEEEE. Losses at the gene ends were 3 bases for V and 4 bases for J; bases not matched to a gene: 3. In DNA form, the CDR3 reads TGTGCCAGCAGCTGGGACAGGGGAGGCACTGAAGCTTTCTTT. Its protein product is CASSWDRGGTEAFF.

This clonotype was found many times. Written as DNA, the CDR3 is TGCGCCAGCAGCTTCCGTCTAGCGGGAGGAGGGGATGAGCAGTTCTTC. Translation gives CASSFRLAGGGDEQFF. The chain uses TRBV5-1 and TRBJ2-1; 11 bases align to TRBD2. The germline CDR1 and CDR2 sequences are SGHRS and YFSETQ. J was trimmed by 8 bases and V by 2 bases; bases with no gene match: 9. There are 16 residues in the CDR3. Variable domain in full (rest from reference TRBV5-1 and TRBJ2-1): KAGVTQTPRYLIKTRGQQVTLSCSPISGHRSVSWYQQTPGQGLQFLFEYFSETQRNKGNFPGRFSGRQFSNSRSEMNVSTLELGDSALYLCASSFRLAGGGDEQFFGPGTRLTVL.

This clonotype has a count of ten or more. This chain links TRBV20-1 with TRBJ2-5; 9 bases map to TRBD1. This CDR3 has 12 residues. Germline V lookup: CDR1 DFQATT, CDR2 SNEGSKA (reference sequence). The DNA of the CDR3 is TGCGCGACTACAGGGGGCTACGAGACCCAGTACTTC. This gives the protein CATTGGYETQYF.

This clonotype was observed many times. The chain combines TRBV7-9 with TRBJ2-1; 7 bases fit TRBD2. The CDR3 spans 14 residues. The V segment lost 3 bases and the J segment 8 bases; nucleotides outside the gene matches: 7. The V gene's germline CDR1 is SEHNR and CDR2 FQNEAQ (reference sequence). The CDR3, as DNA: TGTGCCAGCAGCTTGGGCGGGAGTAGCTATGAGCAGTTCTTC. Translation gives CASSLGGSSYEQFF.

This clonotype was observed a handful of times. CDR3 protein: CSVGPIASNTDTQYF. CDR3 nucleotide sequence: TGCAGCGTCGGACCCATAGCTAGTAACACAGATACGCAGTATTTT. The rearrangement links TRBV29-1 to TRBJ2-3; D gene uncertain. The CDR3 has 15 residues. Germline CDR1 is SQVTM and CDR2 is ANQGSEA. Between the trimmed V and J ends, which lost 6 bases and 2 bases, there was a span of 18 bases.

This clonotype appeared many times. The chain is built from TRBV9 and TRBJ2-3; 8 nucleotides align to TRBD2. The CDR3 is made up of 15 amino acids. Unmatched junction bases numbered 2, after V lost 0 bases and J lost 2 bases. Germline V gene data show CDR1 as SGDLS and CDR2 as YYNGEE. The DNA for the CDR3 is TGTGCCAGCAGCGTAGCAGCGGGAGACACAGATACGCAGTATTTT. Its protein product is CASSVAAGDTDTQYF. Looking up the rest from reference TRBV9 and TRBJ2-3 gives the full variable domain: DSGVTQTPKHLITATGQRVTLRCSPRSGDLSVYWYQQSLDQGLQFLIQYYNGEERAKGNILERFSAQQFPDLHSELNLSSLELGDSALYFCASSVAAGDTDTQYFGPGTRLTVL.

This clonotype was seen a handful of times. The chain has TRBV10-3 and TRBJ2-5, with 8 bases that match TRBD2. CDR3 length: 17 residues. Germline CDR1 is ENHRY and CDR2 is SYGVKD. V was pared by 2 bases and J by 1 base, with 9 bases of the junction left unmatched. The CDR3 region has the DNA TGTGCCATCAGTGAGCTCATAGCGGGAACCCCCCAAGAGACCCAGTACTTC. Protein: CAISELIAGTPQETQYF.

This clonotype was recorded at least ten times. In DNA form, the CDR3 reads TGTGCCAGCAGCCCGACAGGGTACCAGCCCCAGCATTTT. Translating gives CASSPTGYQPQHF. The chain couples TRBV7-2 to TRBJ1-5; 7 nucleotides align to TRBD1. V lost 5 bases, J lost 7 bases, and 5 bases stayed unmatched. There are 13 residues in the CDR3. CDR1 and CDR2 (germline): SGHTA, FQGNSA.

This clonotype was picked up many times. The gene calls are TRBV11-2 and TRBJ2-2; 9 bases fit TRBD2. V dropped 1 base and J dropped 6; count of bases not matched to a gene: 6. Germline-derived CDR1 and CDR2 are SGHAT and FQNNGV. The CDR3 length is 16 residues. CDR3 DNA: TGTGCCAGCAGCTTAGTGTGGCGGGAGGGGGCCGGGGAGCTGTTTTTT. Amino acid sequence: CASSLVWREGAGELFF.

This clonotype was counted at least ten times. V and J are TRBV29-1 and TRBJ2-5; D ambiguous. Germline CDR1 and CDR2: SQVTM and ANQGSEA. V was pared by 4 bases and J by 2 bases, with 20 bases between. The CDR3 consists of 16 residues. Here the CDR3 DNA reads TGCAGCGTTGTTAATCCGAGCTCGTCCAGACAAGAGACCCAGTACTTC. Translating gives CSVVNPSSSRQETQYF.

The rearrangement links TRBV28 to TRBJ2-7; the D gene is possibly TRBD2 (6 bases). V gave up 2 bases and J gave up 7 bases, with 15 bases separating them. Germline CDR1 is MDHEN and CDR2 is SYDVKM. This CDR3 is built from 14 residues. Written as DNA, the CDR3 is TGTGCCAGCAGTTTAGCGGGACTCCCTACGGAGCAGTACTTC. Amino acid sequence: CASSLAGLPTEQYF.

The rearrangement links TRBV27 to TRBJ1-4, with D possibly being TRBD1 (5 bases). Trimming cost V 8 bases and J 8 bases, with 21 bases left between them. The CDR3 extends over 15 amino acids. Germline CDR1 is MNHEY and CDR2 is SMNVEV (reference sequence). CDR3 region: CASAFLRDLGEKLFF. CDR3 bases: TGTGCCAGCGCTTTTCTACGGGACCTAGGCGAAAAACTGTTTTTT.

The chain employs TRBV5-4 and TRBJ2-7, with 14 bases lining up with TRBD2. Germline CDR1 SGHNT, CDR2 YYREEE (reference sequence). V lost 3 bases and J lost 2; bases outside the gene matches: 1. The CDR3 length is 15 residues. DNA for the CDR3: TGTGCCAGCAGCTGGGGACTAGCGGGAGCCTACGAGCAGTACTTC. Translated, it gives CASSWGLAGAYEQYF.

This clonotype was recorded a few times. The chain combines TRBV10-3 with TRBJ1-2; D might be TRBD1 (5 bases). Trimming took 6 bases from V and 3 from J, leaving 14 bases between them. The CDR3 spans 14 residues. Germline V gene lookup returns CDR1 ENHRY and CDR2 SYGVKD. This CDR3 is CAIRPTERDYGYTF. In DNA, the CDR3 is TGTGCCATCAGACCGACAGAGCGCGACTATGGCTACACCTTC.

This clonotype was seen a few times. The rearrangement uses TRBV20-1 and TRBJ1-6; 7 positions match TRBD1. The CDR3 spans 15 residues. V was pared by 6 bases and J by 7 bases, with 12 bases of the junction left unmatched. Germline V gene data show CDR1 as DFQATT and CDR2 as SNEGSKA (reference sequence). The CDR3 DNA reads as TGCAGTGCCCCTGGACAGGTCGGGGTGAATTCACCCCTCCACTTT. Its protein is CSAPGQVGVNSPLHF.

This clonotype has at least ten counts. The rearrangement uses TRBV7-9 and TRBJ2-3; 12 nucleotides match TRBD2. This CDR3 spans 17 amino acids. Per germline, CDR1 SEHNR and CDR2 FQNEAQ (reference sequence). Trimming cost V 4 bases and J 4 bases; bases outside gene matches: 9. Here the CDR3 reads CASSSSLAGGPSDTQYF. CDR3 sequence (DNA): TGTGCCAGCAGCTCCAGCCTAGCGGGAGGGCCGTCAGATACGCAGTATTTT.

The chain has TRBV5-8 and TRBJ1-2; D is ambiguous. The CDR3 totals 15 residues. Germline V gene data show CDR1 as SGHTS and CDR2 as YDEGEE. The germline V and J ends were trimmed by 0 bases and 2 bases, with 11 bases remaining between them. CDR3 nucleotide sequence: TGTGCCAGCAGCTTGGTGGCAACAATCAACTATGGCTACACCTTC. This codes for CASSLVATINYGYTF.

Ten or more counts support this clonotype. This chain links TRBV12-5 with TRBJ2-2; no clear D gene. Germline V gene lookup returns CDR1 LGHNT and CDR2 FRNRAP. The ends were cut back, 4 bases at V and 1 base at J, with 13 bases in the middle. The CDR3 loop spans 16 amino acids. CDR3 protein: CASGSNSIGNTGELFF. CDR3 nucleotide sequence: TGTGCTAGTGGTTCAAACAGCATTGGGAACACCGGGGAGCTGTTTTTT.

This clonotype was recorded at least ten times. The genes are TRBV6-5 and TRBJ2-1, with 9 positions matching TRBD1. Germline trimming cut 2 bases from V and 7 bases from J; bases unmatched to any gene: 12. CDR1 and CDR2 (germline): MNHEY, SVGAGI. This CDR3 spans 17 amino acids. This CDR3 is CASSYATGTGRKNEQFF. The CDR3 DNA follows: TGTGCCAGCAGTTACGCTACCGGGACAGGGAGGAAAAATGAGCAGTTCTTC.

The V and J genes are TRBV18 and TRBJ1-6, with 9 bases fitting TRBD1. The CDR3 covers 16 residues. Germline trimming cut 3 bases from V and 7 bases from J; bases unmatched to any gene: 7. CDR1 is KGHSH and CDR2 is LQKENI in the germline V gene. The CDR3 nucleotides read TGTGCCAGCTCACCGAAATCCGGGACAGGGAATTCACCCCTCCACTTT. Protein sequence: CASSPKSGTGNSPLHF.

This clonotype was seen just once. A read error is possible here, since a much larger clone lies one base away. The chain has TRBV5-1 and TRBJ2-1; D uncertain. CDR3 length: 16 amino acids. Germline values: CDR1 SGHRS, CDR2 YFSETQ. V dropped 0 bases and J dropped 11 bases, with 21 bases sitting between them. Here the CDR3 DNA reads TGCGCCAGCAGCTTGGACTCCGGATCCTTCACCGGTAAGCAGTTCTTC. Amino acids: CASSLDSGSFTGKQFF.

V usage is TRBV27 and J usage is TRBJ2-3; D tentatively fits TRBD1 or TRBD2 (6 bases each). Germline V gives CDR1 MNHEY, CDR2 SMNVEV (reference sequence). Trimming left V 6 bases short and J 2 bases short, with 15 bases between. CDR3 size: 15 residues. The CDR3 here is CASRRGQLYTDTQYF. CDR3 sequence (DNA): TGTGCCAGCAGACGGGGGCAGCTATACACAGATACGCAGTATTTT.

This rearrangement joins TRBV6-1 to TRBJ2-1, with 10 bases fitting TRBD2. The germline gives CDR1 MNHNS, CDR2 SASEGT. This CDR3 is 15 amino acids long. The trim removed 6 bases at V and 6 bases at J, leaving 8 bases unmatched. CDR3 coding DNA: TGTGCCAGCAGAAGAATAGCGGGAGGAGGCAATGAGCAGTTCTTC. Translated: CASRRIAGGGNEQFF.

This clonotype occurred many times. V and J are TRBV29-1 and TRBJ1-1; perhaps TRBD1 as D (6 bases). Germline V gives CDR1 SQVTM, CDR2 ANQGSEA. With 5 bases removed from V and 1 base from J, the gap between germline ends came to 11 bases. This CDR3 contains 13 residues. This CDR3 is CSVIHRANTEAFF. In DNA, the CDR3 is TGCAGCGTTATTCACAGGGCGAACACTGAAGCTTTCTTT.

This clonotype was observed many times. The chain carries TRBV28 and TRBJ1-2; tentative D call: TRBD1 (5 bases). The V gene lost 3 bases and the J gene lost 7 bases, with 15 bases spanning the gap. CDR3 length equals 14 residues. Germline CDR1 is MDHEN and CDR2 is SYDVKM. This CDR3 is CASSFKGTLSGYTF. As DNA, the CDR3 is TGTGCCAGCAGTTTCAAAGGGACCCTCTCTGGCTACACCTTC.

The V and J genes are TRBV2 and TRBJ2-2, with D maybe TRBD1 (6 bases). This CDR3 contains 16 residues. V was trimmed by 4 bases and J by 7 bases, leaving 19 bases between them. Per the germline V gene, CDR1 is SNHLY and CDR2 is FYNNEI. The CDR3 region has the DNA TGTGCCAGCAGTGGGTCCTCAGGGGCGCAGGGCGGGGAGCTGTTTTTT. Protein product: CASSGSSGAQGGELFF.